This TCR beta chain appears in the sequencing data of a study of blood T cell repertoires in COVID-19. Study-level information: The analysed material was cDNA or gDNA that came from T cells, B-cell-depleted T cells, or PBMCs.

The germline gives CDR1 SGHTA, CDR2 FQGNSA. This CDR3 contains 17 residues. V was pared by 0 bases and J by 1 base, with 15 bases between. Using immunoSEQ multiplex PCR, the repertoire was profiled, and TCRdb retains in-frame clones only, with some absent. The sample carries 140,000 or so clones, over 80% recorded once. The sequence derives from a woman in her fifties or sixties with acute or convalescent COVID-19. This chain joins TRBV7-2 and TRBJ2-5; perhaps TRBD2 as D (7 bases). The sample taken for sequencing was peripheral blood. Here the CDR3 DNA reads TGTGCCAGCAGCTTAGCGGAGACGGGGGGCCCCCAAGAGACCCAGTACTTC. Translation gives CASSLAETGGPQETQYF.